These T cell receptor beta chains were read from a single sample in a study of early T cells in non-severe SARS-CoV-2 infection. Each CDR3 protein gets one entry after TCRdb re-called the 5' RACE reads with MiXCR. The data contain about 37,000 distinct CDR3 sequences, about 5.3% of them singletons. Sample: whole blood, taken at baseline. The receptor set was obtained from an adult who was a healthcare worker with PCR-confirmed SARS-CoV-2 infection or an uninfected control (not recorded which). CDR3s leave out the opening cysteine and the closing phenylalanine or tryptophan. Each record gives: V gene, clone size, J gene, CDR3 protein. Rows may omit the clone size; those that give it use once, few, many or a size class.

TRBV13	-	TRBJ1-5	ASSHGRSQYSNQPQH
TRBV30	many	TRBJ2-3	AWSVPGGADTQY
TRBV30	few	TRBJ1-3	AWSVLHTIY
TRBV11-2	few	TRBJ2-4	ASSLTSLAKNIQY
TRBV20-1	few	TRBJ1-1	SARRGQVQTEAF
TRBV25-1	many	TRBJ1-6	ASSDPDSGGNSPLH
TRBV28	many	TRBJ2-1	ASSTEGLAGGKF
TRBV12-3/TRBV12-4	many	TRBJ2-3	ASSSTSGGESTDTQY
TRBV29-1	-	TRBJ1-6	SVQGGYNSPLH
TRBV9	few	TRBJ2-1	ASSVFGTIRHYNEQF
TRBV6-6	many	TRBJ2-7	ASSSRTGIFYEQY
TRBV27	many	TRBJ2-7	ASSFLPAGGREEQY